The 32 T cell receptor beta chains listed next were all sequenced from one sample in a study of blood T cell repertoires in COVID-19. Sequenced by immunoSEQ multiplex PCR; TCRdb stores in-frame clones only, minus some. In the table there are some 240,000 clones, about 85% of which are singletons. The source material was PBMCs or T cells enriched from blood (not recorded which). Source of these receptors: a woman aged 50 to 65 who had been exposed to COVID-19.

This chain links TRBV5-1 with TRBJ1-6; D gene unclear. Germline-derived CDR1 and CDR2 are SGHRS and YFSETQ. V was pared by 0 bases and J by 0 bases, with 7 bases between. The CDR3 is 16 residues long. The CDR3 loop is CASSLAGSSYNSPLHF. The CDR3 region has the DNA TGCGCCAGCAGCTTGGCCGGGAGCTCCTATAATTCACCCCTCCACTTT.

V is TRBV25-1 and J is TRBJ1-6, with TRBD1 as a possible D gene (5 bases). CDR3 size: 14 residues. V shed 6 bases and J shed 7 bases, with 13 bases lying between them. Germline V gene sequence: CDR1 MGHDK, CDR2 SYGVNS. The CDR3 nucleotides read TGTGCCAGCAGCAACAGGATGAGAAATTCACCCCTCCACTTT. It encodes CASSNRMRNSPLHF.

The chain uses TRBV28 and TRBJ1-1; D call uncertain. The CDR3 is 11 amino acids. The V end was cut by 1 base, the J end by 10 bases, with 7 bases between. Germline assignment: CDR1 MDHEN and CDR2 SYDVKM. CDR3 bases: TGTGCCAGCAGTTTATTGGGAGGAGCTTTCTTT. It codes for CASSLLGGAFF.

The CDR3, as DNA: TGTGCCAGCAGCTTAGCGCGGACAGGGGACACCGGGGAGCTGTTTTTT. Residues: CASSLARTGDTGELFF. This chain links TRBV7-9 with TRBJ2-2; 9 bases fit TRBD1. CDR1 is SEHNR, CDR2 FQNEAQ, per germline (reference sequence). The V and J ends lost 0 bases and 3 bases, in that order; junction bases with no gene match: 2. This CDR3 region has 16 residues.

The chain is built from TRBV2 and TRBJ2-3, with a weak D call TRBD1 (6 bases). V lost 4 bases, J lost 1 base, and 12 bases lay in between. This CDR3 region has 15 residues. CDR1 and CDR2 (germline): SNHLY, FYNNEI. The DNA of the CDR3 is TGTGCCAGCAGTGGGCTGGGGGCCCGCACAGATACGCAGTATTTT. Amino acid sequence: CASSGLGARTDTQYF.

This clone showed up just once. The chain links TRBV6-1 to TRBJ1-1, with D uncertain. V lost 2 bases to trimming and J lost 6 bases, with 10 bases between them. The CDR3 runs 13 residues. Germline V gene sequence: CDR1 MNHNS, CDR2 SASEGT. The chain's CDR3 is CASSEFEAPEAFF. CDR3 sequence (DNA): TGTGCCAGCAGTGAATTTGAAGCACCTGAAGCTTTCTTT.

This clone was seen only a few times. The CDR3 spells CASSPYTGFSGNTIYF. The CDR3 DNA sequence: TGTGCCAGCAGCCCCTACACGGGTTTCTCTGGAAACACCATATATTTT. The gene calls are TRBV7-2 and TRBJ1-3, with D uncertain. CDR3 size: 16 residues. Trimming took 5 bases from V and 0 from J, leaving 14 bases between them. Germline CDR1 is SGHTA and CDR2 is FQGNSA.

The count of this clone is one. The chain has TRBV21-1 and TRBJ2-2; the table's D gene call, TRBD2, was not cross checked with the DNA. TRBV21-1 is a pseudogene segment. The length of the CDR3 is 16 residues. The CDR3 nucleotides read TGTGCCAGCAGCAAAGCGGGAGCCCCCACCACCGGGGAGCTGTTTTTT. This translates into CASSKAGAPTTGELFF.

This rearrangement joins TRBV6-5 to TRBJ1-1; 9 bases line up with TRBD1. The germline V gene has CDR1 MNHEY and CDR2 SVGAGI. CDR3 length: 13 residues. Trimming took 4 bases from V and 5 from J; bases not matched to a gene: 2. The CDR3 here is CASSLGTGTEAFF. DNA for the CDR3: TGTGCCAGCAGTTTGGGGACAGGGACTGAAGCTTTCTTT.

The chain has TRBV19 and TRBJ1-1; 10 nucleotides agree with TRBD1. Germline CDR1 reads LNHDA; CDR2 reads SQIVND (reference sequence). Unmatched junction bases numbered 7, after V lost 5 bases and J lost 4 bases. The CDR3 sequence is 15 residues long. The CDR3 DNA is TGTGCCAGTAGTCCTCGGACAGGGGGAGTCACTGAAGCTTTCTTT. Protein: CASSPRTGGVTEAFF.

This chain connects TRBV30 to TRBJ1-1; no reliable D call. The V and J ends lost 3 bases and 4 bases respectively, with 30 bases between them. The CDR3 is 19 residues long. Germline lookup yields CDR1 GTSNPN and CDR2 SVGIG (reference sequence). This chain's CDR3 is CAWRRDKMRFEGWGTEAFF. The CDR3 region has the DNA TGTGCCTGGAGGCGCGATAAAATGCGGTTCGAGGGCTGGGGCACTGAAGCTTTCTTT.

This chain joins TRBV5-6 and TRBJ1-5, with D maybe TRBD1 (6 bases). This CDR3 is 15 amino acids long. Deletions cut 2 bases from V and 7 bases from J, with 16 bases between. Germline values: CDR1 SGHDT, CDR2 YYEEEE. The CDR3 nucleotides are TGTGCCAGCAGCTTTGGGGCAGGGGATAGACAGCCCCAGCATTTT. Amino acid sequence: CASSFGAGDRQPQHF.

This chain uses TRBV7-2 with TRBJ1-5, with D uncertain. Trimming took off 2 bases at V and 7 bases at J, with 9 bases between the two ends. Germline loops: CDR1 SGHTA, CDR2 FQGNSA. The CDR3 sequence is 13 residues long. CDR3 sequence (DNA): TGTGCCAGCAGCTTAAAGAGGGAGCAGCCCCAGCATTTT. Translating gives CASSLKREQPQHF.

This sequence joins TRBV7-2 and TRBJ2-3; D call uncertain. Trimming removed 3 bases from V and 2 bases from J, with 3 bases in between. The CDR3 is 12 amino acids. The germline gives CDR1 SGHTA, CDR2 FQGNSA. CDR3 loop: CASSFNTDTQYF. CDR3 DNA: TGTGCCAGCAGCTTCAACACAGATACGCAGTATTTT.

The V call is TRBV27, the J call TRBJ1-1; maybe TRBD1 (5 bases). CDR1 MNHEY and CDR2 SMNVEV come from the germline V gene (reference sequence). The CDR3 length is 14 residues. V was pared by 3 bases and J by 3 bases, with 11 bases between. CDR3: CASSFAGLYTEAFF. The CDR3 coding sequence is TGTGCCAGCAGTTTTGCAGGGTTGTACACTGAAGCTTTCTTT.

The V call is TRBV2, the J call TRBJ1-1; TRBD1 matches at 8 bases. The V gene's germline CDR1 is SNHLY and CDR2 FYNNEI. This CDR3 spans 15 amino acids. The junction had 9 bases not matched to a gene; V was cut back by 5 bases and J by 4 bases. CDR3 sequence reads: CASSLGGQGITEAFF. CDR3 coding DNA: TGTGCCAGCAGTTTAGGAGGACAGGGAATCACTGAAGCTTTCTTT.

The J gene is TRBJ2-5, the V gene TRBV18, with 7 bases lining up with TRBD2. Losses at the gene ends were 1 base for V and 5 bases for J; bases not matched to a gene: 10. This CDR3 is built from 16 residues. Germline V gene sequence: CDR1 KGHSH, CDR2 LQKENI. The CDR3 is CASSPRELGGRETQYF. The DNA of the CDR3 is TGTGCCAGCTCACCACGGGAGCTCGGGGGGAGGGAGACCCAGTACTTC.

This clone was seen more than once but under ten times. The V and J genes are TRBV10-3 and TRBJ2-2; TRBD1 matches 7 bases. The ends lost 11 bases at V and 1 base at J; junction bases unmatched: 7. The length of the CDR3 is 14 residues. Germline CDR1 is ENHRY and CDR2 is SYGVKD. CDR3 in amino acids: CASRSGGNTGELFF. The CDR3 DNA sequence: TGTGCCTCTCGTTCAGGGGGGAACACCGGGGAGCTGTTTTTT.

For the CDR3, the DNA is TGTGCCAGTACCCCCCCGGGACAGGGGGCAGGGGAGCAGTACTTC. Residues: CASTPPGQGAGEQYF. This sequence joins TRBV19 and TRBJ2-7; 12 nucleotides line up with TRBD1. The CDR3 has 15 residues. The germline gives CDR1 LNHDA, CDR2 SQIVND (reference sequence). V shed 7 bases, J shed 7 bases, and the junction held 11 bases outside the gene matches.

The CDR3 bases are TGTGCCAGTAGTATGTTGGACAGGGCCCAGGGAGAACTGTTTTTT. Translated, it gives CASSMLDRAQGELFF. The chain combines TRBV19 with TRBJ1-4; TRBD1 aligns across 8 bases. CDR3 length: 15 amino acids. With 3 bases clipped from V and 12 bases from J, the junction kept 12 bases outside the gene matches. Germline CDR1 LNHDA, CDR2 SQIVND (reference sequence).

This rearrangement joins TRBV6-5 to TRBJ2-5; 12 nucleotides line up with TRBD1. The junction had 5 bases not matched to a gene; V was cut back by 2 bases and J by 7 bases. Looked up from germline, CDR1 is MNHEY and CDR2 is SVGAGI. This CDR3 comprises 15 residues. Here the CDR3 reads CASSYRDRGQGTQYF. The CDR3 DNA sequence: TGTGCCAGCAGTTACCGGGACAGGGGGCAGGGGACCCAGTACTTC.

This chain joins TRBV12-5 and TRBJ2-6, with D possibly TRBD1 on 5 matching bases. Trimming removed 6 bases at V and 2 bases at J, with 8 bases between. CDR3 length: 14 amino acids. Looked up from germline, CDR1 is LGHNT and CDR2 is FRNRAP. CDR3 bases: TGTGCTAGTGGAACGACAGCTGGGGCCAACGTCCTGACTTTC. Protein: CASGTTAGANVLTF.

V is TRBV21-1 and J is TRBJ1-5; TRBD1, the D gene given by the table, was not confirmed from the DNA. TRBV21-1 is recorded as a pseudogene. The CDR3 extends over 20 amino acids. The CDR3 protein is CASHPPLPDSELYSNQPQHF. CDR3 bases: TGTGCCAGCCATCCACCCCTCCCGGACAGCGAGCTATATAGCAATCAGCCCCAGCATTTT.

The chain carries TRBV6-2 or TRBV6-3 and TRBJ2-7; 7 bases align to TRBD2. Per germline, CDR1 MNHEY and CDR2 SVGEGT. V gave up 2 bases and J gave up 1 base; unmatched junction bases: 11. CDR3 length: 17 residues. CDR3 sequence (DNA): TGTGCCAGCAGTTACCATCCCCCTAGCGGATGGTCCTACGAGCAGTACTTC. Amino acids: CASSYHPPSGWSYEQYF.

The CDR3 region is CASSLEGIWGAEQYF. The CDR3 coding sequence is TGCGCCAGCAGCTTGGAAGGGATTTGGGGAGCCGAGCAGTACTTC. The rearrangement uses TRBV5-1 and TRBJ2-7; D might be TRBD2 (5 bases). This CDR3 spans 15 amino acids. The V gene's germline CDR1 is SGHRS and CDR2 YFSETQ. V dropped 0 bases and J dropped 6 bases, with 16 bases sitting between them.

The CDR3 protein is CASRTGSNQPQHF. The DNA of the CDR3 is TGTGCCAGCAGGACAGGGTCAAACCAGCCCCAGCATTTT. J is TRBJ1-5 and V is TRBV5-8; 7 nucleotides line up with TRBD1. The V gene end was trimmed by 5 bases and the J gene end by 7 bases; junction bases not matched to a gene: 6. The CDR3 totals 13 residues. CDR1 is SGHTS and CDR2 is YDEGEE in the germline V gene.

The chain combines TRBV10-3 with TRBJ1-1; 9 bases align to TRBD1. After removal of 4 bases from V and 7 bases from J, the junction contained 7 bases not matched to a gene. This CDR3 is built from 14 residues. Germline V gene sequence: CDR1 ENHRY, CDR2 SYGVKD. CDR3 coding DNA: TGTGCCATCAGTGGGGTCGGGACAGGGAGTGAAGCTTTCTTT. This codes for CAISGVGTGSEAFF.

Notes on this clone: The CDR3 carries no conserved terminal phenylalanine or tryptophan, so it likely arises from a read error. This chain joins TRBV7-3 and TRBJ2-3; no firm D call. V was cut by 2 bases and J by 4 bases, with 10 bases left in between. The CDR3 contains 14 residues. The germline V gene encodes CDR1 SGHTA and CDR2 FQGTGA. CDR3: CASSLLQKPDTQYL. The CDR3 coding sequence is TGTGCCAGCAGCTTACTCCAGAAACCAGATACGCAGTATTTA.

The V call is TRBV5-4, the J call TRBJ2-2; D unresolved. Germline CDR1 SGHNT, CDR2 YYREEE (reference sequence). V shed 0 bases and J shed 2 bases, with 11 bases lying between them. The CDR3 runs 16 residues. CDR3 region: CASSLGTTTNTGELFF. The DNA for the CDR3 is TGTGCCAGCAGCTTGGGAACCACGACAAACACCGGGGAGCTGTTTTTT. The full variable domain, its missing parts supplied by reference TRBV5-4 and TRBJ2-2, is ETGVTQSPTHLIKTRGQQVTLRCSSQSGHNTVSWYQQALGQGPQFIFQYYREEENGRGNFPPRFSGLQFPNYSSELNVNALELDDSALYLCASSLGTTTNTGELFFGEGSRLTVL.

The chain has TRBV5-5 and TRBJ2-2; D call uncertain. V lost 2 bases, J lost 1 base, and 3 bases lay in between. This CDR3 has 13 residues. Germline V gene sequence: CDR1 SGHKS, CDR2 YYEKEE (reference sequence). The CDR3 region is CASSFRNTGELFF. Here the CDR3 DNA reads TGTGCCAGCAGCTTCAGGAACACCGGGGAGCTGTTTTTT.

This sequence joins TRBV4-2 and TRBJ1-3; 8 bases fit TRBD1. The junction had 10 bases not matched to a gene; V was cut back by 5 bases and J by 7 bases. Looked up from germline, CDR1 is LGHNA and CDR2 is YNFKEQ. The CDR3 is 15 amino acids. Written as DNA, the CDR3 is TGTGCCAGCAGCTCCGGGACAGGAGGTGGGAACACCATATATTTT. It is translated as CASSSGTGGGNTIYF.

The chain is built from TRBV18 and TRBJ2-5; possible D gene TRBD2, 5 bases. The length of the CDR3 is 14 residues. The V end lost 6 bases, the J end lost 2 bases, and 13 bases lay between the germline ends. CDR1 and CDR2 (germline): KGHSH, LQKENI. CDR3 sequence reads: CASSGSRRQETQYF. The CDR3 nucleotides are TGTGCCAGCTCGGGGAGTCGCAGACAAGAGACCCAGTACTTC.